This entry lists 26 T cell receptor beta chains sequenced from one sample in a study of T cell responses to AZD1222 COVID-19 vaccine. Clones were read by immunoSEQ multiplex PCR, and TCRdb kept only the in-frame ones, dropping some. The sample has more than 85,000 clones, approximately 84% seen once. This sample comprised peripheral blood, obtained on day 0 of AZD1222 vaccination. The source of these receptors is an adult in good health.

The chain is built from TRBV11-3 and TRBJ1-6; 9 bases match TRBD1. Germline CDR1 SGHNT, CDR2 YENEEA. CDR3 length: 15 residues. Germline trimming cut 5 bases from V and 9 bases from J; bases unmatched to any gene: 8. CDR3 amino acids: CASSPRTGAGSPLHF. The CDR3 DNA sequence: TGTGCCAGCAGCCCCCGGACAGGGGCGGGTTCACCCCTCCACTTT.

This sequence joins TRBV4-3 and TRBJ2-5; 16 bases align to TRBD2. V gave up 4 bases and J gave up 5 bases; unmatched junction bases: 16. The CDR3 sequence is 20 residues long. The germline V gene encodes CDR1 LGHNA and CDR2 YSLEER. CDR3 bases: TGCGCCAGCAGCCGAAGCCCACCCGGGACTAGCGGGAGGGCTGGGGAGACCCAGTACTTC. This translates into CASSRSPPGTSGRAGETQYF.

J is TRBJ1-1 and V is TRBV5-5, with a possible D match to TRBD1 (5 bases). Trimming shortened V by 1 base and J by 0 bases, and 13 bases separated the two germline ends. CDR3 length: 16 amino acids. Germline lookup yields CDR1 SGHKS and CDR2 YYEKEE (reference sequence). CDR3 sequence (DNA): TGTGCCAGCAGCTTGCGACGAGGGGATATGAACACTGAAGCTTTCTTT. Amino acids: CASSLRRGDMNTEAFF.

V gene TRBV5-4 combines with J gene TRBJ2-5, with 7 bases aligning to TRBD2. Germline V gene data show CDR1 as SGHNT and CDR2 as YYREEE (reference sequence). CDR3 length: 16 residues. V gave up 4 bases and J gave up 3 bases; unmatched junction bases: 12. CDR3: CASSPGPGRGKETQYF. In DNA form, the CDR3 reads TGTGCCAGCAGCCCTGGCCCGGGGAGGGGAAAAGAGACCCAGTACTTC.

The CDR3 DNA is TGTGCCAGCAGCTTCGGATTCCAAACCGCGGGGAATACGCAGTATTTT. Its protein is CASSFGFQTAGNTQYF. The chain combines TRBV5-5 with TRBJ2-3; D may be TRBD2 (6 bases). CDR1 is SGHKS, CDR2 YYEKEE, per germline (reference sequence). This CDR3 comprises 16 residues. V was trimmed by 2 bases and J by 7 bases, leaving 20 bases between them.

The chain joins TRBV10-3 to TRBJ2-1, with 7 bases aligning to TRBD2. The CDR3 sequence is 15 residues long. Looked up from germline, CDR1 is ENHRY and CDR2 is SYGVKD. V shed 6 bases, J shed 3 bases, and the junction held 8 bases outside the gene matches. The CDR3: CAIRMASGLYNEQFF. The CDR3 bases are TGTGCCATCAGAATGGCTAGCGGCCTCTACAATGAGCAGTTCTTC.

The V call is TRBV6-4, the J call TRBJ1-5; no firm D call. Trimming cost V 5 bases and J 1 base, with 6 bases left between them. CDR3 length: 13 amino acids. In germline, CDR1 is MRHNA, CDR2 SNTAGT. The CDR3 spells CASSLDSNQPQHF. Here the CDR3 DNA reads TGTGCCAGCAGTTTGGACAGCAATCAGCCCCAGCATTTT.

This chain joins TRBV7-2 and TRBJ2-4; no clear D. Germline assignment: CDR1 SGHTA and CDR2 FQGNSA. The CDR3 totals 16 residues. V was trimmed by 1 base and J by 0 bases, leaving 10 bases between them. CDR3 bases: TGTGCCAGCAGCTTAGTCAGTAGGCTAGCCAAAAACATTCAGTACTTC. Its translation: CASSLVSRLAKNIQYF.

This clone was picked up one time. The V call is TRBV4-2, the J call TRBJ1-6, with D possibly being TRBD1 (6 bases). The CDR3 length is 14 residues. The germline CDR1 and CDR2 sequences are LGHNA and YNFKEQ. V was trimmed by 1 base and J by 10 bases, leaving 11 bases between them. The CDR3 is CASSQGGAESPLHF. CDR3 bases: TGTGCCAGCAGCCAAGGGGGGGCAGAGTCACCCCTCCACTTT.

This chain connects TRBV28 to TRBJ1-5; D ambiguous. This CDR3 spans 13 amino acids. V lost 6 bases and J lost 5, with 11 bases in between. Per the germline V gene, CDR1 is MDHEN and CDR2 is SYDVKM. DNA of the CDR3: TGTGCCAGCAGCAGTGACACTTATCAGCCCCAGCATTTT. Amino acids: CASSSDTYQPQHF.

V and J are TRBV5-1 and TRBJ2-1, with 8 bases identical to TRBD1. The CDR3 sequence is 16 residues long. CDR1 is SGHRS and CDR2 is YFSETQ in the germline V gene. The V and J ends lost 7 bases and 6 bases, in that order; junction bases with no gene match: 15. CDR3 sequence: CASGTGGRVLGNEQFF. The CDR3 DNA reads TGCGCCAGCGGCACAGGGGGTAGAGTCCTAGGCAATGAGCAGTTCTTC.

CDR3 region: CAISVAGGSSGANVLTF. CDR3 DNA sequence: TGTGCCATCAGTGTGGCGGGGGGCTCCTCTGGGGCCAACGTCCTGACTTTC. V is TRBV10-3 and J is TRBJ2-6; the match to TRBD2 covers 8 bases. CDR3 size: 17 residues. Germline assignment: CDR1 ENHRY and CDR2 SYGVKD. The junction had 5 bases not matched to a gene; V was cut back by 4 bases and J by 0 bases.

This chain connects TRBV27 to TRBJ1-1; a weak D match, TRBD1 (5 bases). Trimming removed 6 bases at V and 5 bases at J, with 16 bases between. CDR1 and CDR2 from the germline V gene are MNHEY and SMNVEV (reference sequence). The CDR3 runs 14 residues. CDR3: CASRRAGIVTEAFF. CDR3 DNA sequence: TGTGCCAGCAGACGGGCAGGGATTGTTACTGAAGCTTTCTTT.

The chain recombines TRBV21-1 with TRBJ2-1; the table's D call, TRBD2, was not checked against the DNA. TRBV21-1 is a pseudogene. The CDR3 is 17 residues long. CDR3 loop: CASSNKGLAGLYNEQFF. CDR3 DNA sequence: TGTGCCAGCAGCAACAAAGGGCTAGCGGGGTTATACAATGAGCAGTTCTTC.

This clone is judged medium-sized. The junction differs from germline at one of its ends, possibly a read error. The V and J genes are TRBV6-1 and TRBJ2-1, with D hard to call. In germline, CDR1 is MNHNS, CDR2 SASEGT. The CDR3 consists of 11 residues. The CDR3 loop is CASREVPEQFF. The CDR3 nucleotides are TGTGCCAGCAGGGAAGTTCCTGAGCAGTTCTTC.

V usage is TRBV6-4 and J usage is TRBJ1-1, with D maybe TRBD1 (6 bases). The length of the CDR3 is 15 residues. Germline V gene sequence: CDR1 MRHNA, CDR2 SNTAGT. V lost 6 bases and J lost 1, with 15 bases in between. DNA for the CDR3: TGTGCCAGCAGAAAGCAGGACAGTTCGAACACTGAAGCTTTCTTT. This codes for CASRKQDSSNTEAFF.

There are a few counts of this clone. The rearrangement links TRBV2 to TRBJ2-1; the D gene is possibly TRBD1 (6 bases). Germline V gene data show CDR1 as SNHLY and CDR2 as FYNNEI. Trimming removed 6 bases from V and 7 bases from J, with 7 bases in between. This CDR3 is built from 11 residues. The DNA of the CDR3 is TGTGCCAGCAGCGGGACAAATGAGCAGTTCTTC. Translated: CASSGTNEQFF.

The chain has TRBV10-3 and TRBJ1-5; D not resolved. Germline assignment: CDR1 ENHRY and CDR2 SYGVKD. V lost 3 bases and J 4 bases, leaving 7 bases between the germline ends. This CDR3 is built from 13 residues. The CDR3 region has the DNA TGTGCCATCAGTGATTCGGAAAATCAGCCCCAGCATTTT. Encoded protein: CAISDSENQPQHF.

V usage is TRBV6-5 and J usage is TRBJ2-7; a possible D gene is TRBD2 (7 bases). CDR3 length equals 13 residues. Germline assignment: CDR1 MNHEY and CDR2 SVGAGI. The chain's CDR3 is CANGWEGVYEQYV. In DNA, the CDR3 is TGTGCTAACGGGTGGGAGGGGGTTTACGAGCAGTACGTC.

The chain combines TRBV6-5 with TRBJ2-1; 7 positions match TRBD2. V shed 1 base and J 5 bases; nucleotides not matched to a gene: 5. This CDR3 spans 15 amino acids. In germline, CDR1 is MNHEY, CDR2 SVGAGI. As DNA, the CDR3 is TGTGCCAGCAGTTACTTGCGGGGGTCGGACAATGAGCAGTTCTTC. It specifies CASSYLRGSDNEQFF.

The J gene is TRBJ2-7, the V gene TRBV6-2 or TRBV6-3, with a tentative D call TRBD2 (6 bases). In germline, CDR1 is MNHEY, CDR2 SVGEGT. V lost 6 bases and J 3 bases, leaving 18 bases between the germline ends. This CDR3 spans 15 amino acids. CDR3 amino acids: CASSGAGRIFYEQYV. CDR3 DNA: TGTGCCAGCAGCGGGGCGGGACGGATTTTCTACGAGCAGTACGTC.

J is TRBJ1-6 and V is TRBV19, with 7 nucleotides matching TRBD1. The ends lost 6 bases at V and 7 bases at J; junction bases unmatched: 6. Germline V gene sequence: CDR1 LNHDA, CDR2 SQIVND (reference sequence). CDR3 size: 14 residues. DNA of the CDR3: TGTGCCAGTAGAACCGGGACAGACAATTCACCCCTCCACTTT. Protein sequence: CASRTGTDNSPLHF.

This chain connects TRBV6-2 or TRBV6-3 to TRBJ1-4, with 7 bases lining up with TRBD1. Germline V gene data show CDR1 as MNHEY and CDR2 as SVGEGT. This CDR3 spans 14 amino acids. Trimming removed 2 bases from V and 5 bases from J; junction bases left unmatched: 2. CDR3: CASSYGTVNEKLFF. The DNA for the CDR3 is TGTGCCAGCAGTTACGGGACAGTGAATGAAAAACTGTTTTTT.

Comment on this clone: The same CDR3 is also encoded by other DNA sequences in this sample. This chain uses TRBV27 with TRBJ1-5; perhaps TRBD1 as D (5 bases). Deletions cut 5 bases from V and 0 bases from J, with 8 bases between. CDR1 is MNHEY, CDR2 SMNVEV, per germline (reference sequence). The CDR3 runs 14 residues. The CDR3 region is CASSGGGSNQPQHF. DNA of the CDR3: TGTGCCAGCAGTGGGGGAGGTAGCAATCAGCCCCAGCATTTT.

This clone was detected only once. The chain has TRBV15 and TRBJ1-5; no clear D gene. Looked up from germline, CDR1 is LNHNV and CDR2 is YYDKDF (reference sequence). V was shortened by 1 base and J by 0 bases, with 10 bases between the two germline ends. The CDR3 spans 16 residues. CDR3 protein: CATSRALGYSNQPQHF. The CDR3 nucleotides read TGTGCCACCAGCAGAGCCTTAGGGTATAGCAATCAGCCCCAGCATTTT. The full variable domain, in which reference TRBV15 and TRBJ1-5 provide the parts outside the CDR3, is DAMVIQNPRYQVTQFGKPVTLSCSQTLNHNVMYWYQQKSSQAPKLLFHYYDKDFNNEADTPDNFQSRRPNTSFCFLDIRSPGLGDTAMYLCATSRALGYSNQPQHFGDGTRLSIL.

V usage is TRBV12-3 or TRBV12-4 and J usage is TRBJ1-5; unclear D gene. V was shortened by 4 bases and J by 2 bases, with 6 bases between the two germline ends. The CDR3 sequence is 13 residues long. The CDR3 nucleotides read TGTGCCAGCAGTTGGGTTGGCAATCAGCCCCAGCATTTT. It yields the protein CASSWVGNQPQHF.